The entry below gives a single T cell receptor beta chain sequence along with its context. Its antigen is not identified. The sample comes from a study of cytomegalovirus exposure and HLA in healthy donors. This PCR relied on a set of 60 Vbeta primers and 13 Jbeta primers. TCRdb's table, derived via immunoSEQ multiplex PCR, lists solely in-frame clones and lacks some. The sample carries 90,000 to 150,000 clones, around 77% recorded once. General study points: In vitro experiments confirmed that a few CMV-associated chains were specific for CMV antigens.

The CDR3 is 17 amino acids. Per the germline V gene, CDR1 is LNHDA and CDR2 is SQIVND (reference sequence). V lost 6 bases and J lost 1; bases outside the gene matches: 11. Material: PBMCs. The chain couples TRBV19 to TRBJ2-1, with 8 bases identical to TRBD1. This clonotype was sampled from a human donor in good health. Here the CDR3 DNA reads TGTGCCAGTAGAGAGAAGCAGGGGGCTGGGTCCTACAATGAGCAGTTCTTC. Amino acid sequence: CASREKQGAGSYNEQFF.